This is a list of T cell receptor beta chains from one sample in a study of Graves' ophthalmopathy and Graves' hyperthyroidism. TCRdb reprocessed the multiplex PCR reads via MiXCR and lists one record per CDR3 protein. The sample includes about 740,000 distinct CDR3 sequences, 35% to 50% of them seen just once. Sequences were obtained from peripheral blood. The receptor source for this set is an adult man with Graves' ophthalmopathy. Both conserved end residues are part of each CDR3. D genes are given only for firm matches. Clone size is stated in some rows and not others, as once, few, many or a class when expanded.

abundance	d_gene	v_gene	len	j_gene	CDR3aa
many	TRBD1	TRBV20-1	11	TRBJ1-2	CSARQGNGYTF
many	-	TRBV15	14	TRBJ1-4	CATSGGGDNEKLFF
-	-	TRBV12-3/TRBV12-4	15	TRBJ1-3	CASSQDSTSGNTIYF
-	TRBD1	TRBV19	15	TRBJ2-5	CASSGRQGDWETQYF
-	TRBD2	TRBV25-1	16	TRBJ2-2	CASSYQAGVSTGELFF
-	-	TRBV6-5	12	TRBJ1-4	CASSDTAEKLFF
many	-	TRBV10-3	14	TRBJ1-1	CASSYRSGTTEAFF
few	-	TRBV7-9	12	TRBJ1-5	CASSRVDQPQHF
-	TRBD1	TRBV24-1	14	TRBJ1-2	CATSERQGQNGYTF
-	-	TRBV11-1	15	TRBJ1-2	CASSLDQTANYGYAF
-	-	TRBV10-3	11	TRBJ1-2	CAISSRGGYTF
-	-	TRBV20-1	13	TRBJ2-7	CSATANSPYEQYF
-	-	TRBV6-1	12	TRBJ2-3	CASSPIGDTQYF
-	-	TRBV20-1	12	TRBJ1-1	CSARVSRGEAFF
many	-	TRBV29-1	18	TRBJ2-6	CSVEDSGKAGSGANVLTF
-	TRBD1	TRBV7-9	17	TRBJ1-6	CASSQDRGGTANSPLHF
-	-	TRBV15	15	TRBJ2-7	CATSSNPAGTYEQYF
-	TRBD1	TRBV25-1	14	TRBJ1-2	CASSEGRGPYGYTF
few	TRBD1	TRBV25-1	14	TRBJ2-2	CASSGQGSSGELFF
-	-	TRBV10-2	16	TRBJ2-6	CASSEEGGSGANVLTF
many	TRBD2	TRBV29-1	13	TRBJ2-7	CSVAGGGSYEQYF
-	TRBD2	TRBV29-1	14	TRBJ2-7	CSVTSSSTTYEQYF
-	-	TRBV7-2	15	TRBJ2-3	CASSAKTSTTDTQYF
-	TRBD1	TRBV11-2	15	TRBJ1-2	CASSTGQGAYYGYTF
once	-	TRBV7-9	15	TRBJ2-3	CASSLVGQATDTQYF
-	-	TRBV19	13	TRBJ2-5	CASSMRAGGAQYF
-	TRBD1	TRBV9	15	TRBJ1-6	CASSQGTANNSPLHF
many	-	TRBV10-2	15	TRBJ1-1	CASSESGRTGTEAFF
-	-	TRBV24-1	14	TRBJ1-5	CASRLRYSNQPQHF
few	-	TRBV6-5	13	TRBJ1-2	CASRRGLNYGYTF
-	-	TRBV24-1	11	TRBJ2-7	CATSVPREQYF
many	TRBD1	TRBV29-1	13	TRBJ2-2	CSAGQGVGGELFF
-	TRBD1	TRBV20-1	16	TRBJ1-5	CSARDWGSDRDQPQHF
-	-	TRBV7-9	14	TRBJ2-7	CASSPTLYAYEQYF
-	-	TRBV6-2/TRBV6-3	12	TRBJ1-1	CASTLGTSEAFF
many	TRBD1	TRBV24-1	15	TRBJ1-1	CATSDTRTGNTEAFF
-	-	TRBV11-2	16	TRBJ1-2	CASSPLAVGISDGYTF
-	-	TRBV29-1	13	TRBJ1-2	CSVGDGENYGYTF
-	TRBD2	TRBV10-3	11	TRBJ2-5	CATSGDETQYF
many	-	TRBV10-3	13	TRBJ1-2	CAISEGFLDGYTF
few	-	TRBV30	14	TRBJ1-6	CAWTRVTERSPLHF